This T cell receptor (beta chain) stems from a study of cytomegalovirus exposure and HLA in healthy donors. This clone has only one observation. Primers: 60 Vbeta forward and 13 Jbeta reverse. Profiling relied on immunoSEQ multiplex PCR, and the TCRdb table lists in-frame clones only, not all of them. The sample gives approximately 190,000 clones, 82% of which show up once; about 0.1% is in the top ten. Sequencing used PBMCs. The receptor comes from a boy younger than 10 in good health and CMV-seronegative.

The CDR3 is CASSLFGGETQYF. The CDR3 DNA follows: TGTGCCAGCAGCTTATTCGGGGGTGAGACCCAGTACTTC. This chain joins TRBV7-9 and TRBJ2-5; TRBD2 might be the D (6 bases). The V and J ends lost 2 bases and 5 bases respectively, with 9 bases between them. From germline, CDR1 is SEHNR and CDR2 FQNEAQ (reference sequence). The CDR3 has 13 amino acids.